Presented here are 13 T cell receptor beta chains from one specimen sequenced in a study of cytomegalovirus exposure and HLA in healthy donors. Clones were read by immunoSEQ multiplex PCR, and TCRdb kept only the in-frame ones, dropping some. The table records more than 250,000 clones, approximately 86% of them present only once. The sample consisted of PBMCs. These receptors all stem from a woman in her 30s in good health and CMV-seropositive.

The chain carries TRBV4-3 and TRBJ2-1; 11 bases align to TRBD1. The CDR3 is 16 amino acids. Trimming cost V 0 bases and J 9 bases; bases outside gene matches: 7. Germline CDR1 LGHNA, CDR2 YSLEER. CDR3 in amino acids: CASSQDYGTGGGEQFF. CDR3 nucleotide sequence: TGCGCCAGCAGCCAAGATTATGGGACAGGGGGAGGTGAGCAGTTCTTC.

This rearrangement joins TRBV27 to TRBJ2-7, with D perhaps matching TRBD2 (5 bases). Germline values: CDR1 MNHEY, CDR2 SMNVEV (reference sequence). V was trimmed by 9 bases and J by 0 bases, leaving 18 bases between them. CDR3 size: 15 residues. CDR3 amino acids: CASKLKAESSYEQYF. In nucleotides, the CDR3 is TGTGCCAGTAAATTGAAAGCGGAGAGCTCCTACGAGCAGTACTTC.

The chain links TRBV1 to TRBJ2-1. TRBV1 constitutes a pseudogene. The CDR3 totals 14 residues. The CDR3 coding sequence is TGCACCAGCAGCCTAGGGCCCGTCGGCAATGAGCAGTTCTTC. Residues: CTSSLGPVGNEQFF.

V usage is TRBV2 and J usage is TRBJ2-7, with TRBD1 matching 8 bases. This CDR3 region has 15 residues. V lost 0 bases to trimming and J lost 3 bases; unmatched junction nucleotides: 4. Germline V gene lookup returns CDR1 SNHLY and CDR2 FYNNEI. The CDR3 here is CASSEADREYYEQYF. The CDR3 DNA follows: TGTGCCAGCAGTGAAGCGGACAGGGAGTACTACGAGCAGTACTTC.

The rearrangement joins TRBV7-7 to TRBJ2-5; 14 nucleotides match TRBD2. The length of the CDR3 is 16 residues. The V and J ends lost 4 bases and 4 bases, in that order; junction bases with no gene match: 5. Per the germline V gene, CDR1 is SSHAT and CDR2 is FNYEAQ (reference sequence). CDR3 in amino acids: CASSSGTSGSGETQYF. The CDR3 bases are TGTGCCAGCAGCTCCGGGACTAGCGGGAGCGGAGAGACCCAGTACTTC.

The chain combines TRBV7-9 with TRBJ1-4; no definite D call. This CDR3 spans 11 amino acids. Trimming took 3 bases from V and 8 from J, leaving 4 bases between them. In germline, CDR1 is SEHNR, CDR2 FQNEAQ (reference sequence). The CDR3 region is CASSLDEKLFF. The CDR3, as DNA: TGTGCCAGCAGCTTGGACGAAAAACTGTTTTTT. The whole variable domain, remainder taken from reference TRBV7-9 and TRBJ1-4, is DTGVSQNPRHKITKRGQNVTFRCDPISEHNRLYWYRQTLGQGPEFLTYFQNEAQLEKSRLLSDRFSAERPKGSFSTLEIQRTEQGDSAMYLCASSLDEKLFFGSGTQLSVL.

This chain joins TRBV7-2 and TRBJ2-2, with TRBD2 matching 10 bases. CDR1 and CDR2 from the germline V gene are SGHTA and FQGNSA. There are 17 residues in the CDR3. The ends lost 0 bases at V and 6 bases at J; junction bases unmatched: 7. The CDR3 nucleotides are TGTGCCAGCAGCTTAGCGCTAGCGGGAGAGGGAGCCGGGGAGCTGTTTTTT. This sequence encodes CASSLALAGEGAGELFF.

This clone has more than one count but fewer than ten. The CDR3 sequence is CASSQPGQWAFF. The CDR3, as DNA: TGTGCCAGCAGCCAACCGGGACAATGGGCTTTCTTT. This sequence joins TRBV14 and TRBJ1-1, with D possibly being TRBD1 (6 bases). CDR1 and CDR2 (germline): SGHDN, FVKESK. V lost 2 bases and J lost 11, with 12 bases in between. The CDR3 runs 12 residues.

To note about this clone: The same CDR3 arises from other DNA sequences in this sample as well. The CDR3: CSVGDSSYEQYF. The CDR3 bases are TGCAGCGTTGGGGACAGCTCCTACGAGCAGTACTTC. V gene TRBV29-1 combines with J gene TRBJ2-7, with 7 bases matching TRBD1. CDR1 SQVTM and CDR2 ANQGSEA come from the germline V gene. The J segment lost 0 bases and the V segment lost 4 bases, leaving 0 bases of the junction unmatched. The CDR3 covers 12 residues.

As regards this clone: At one end, the junction sequence differs from germline, possibly due to a read error. This rearrangement joins TRBV30 to TRBJ1-5; D might be TRBD1 (5 bases). The CDR3 covers 13 residues. Germline values: CDR1 GTSNPN, CDR2 SVGIG (reference sequence). As DNA, the CDR3 is TGCGGGGTTGGGCAGGGAGGAGGTCAGCCCCAGCATTTT. Translation gives CGVGQGGGQPQHF.

V and J are TRBV6-6 and TRBJ2-7, with TRBD2 matching 7 bases. V dropped 0 bases and J dropped 1; count of bases not matched to a gene: 3. The CDR3 sequence is 15 residues long. Germline V gene lookup returns CDR1 MNHNY and CDR2 SVGAGI (reference sequence). The CDR3 nucleotides read TGTGCCAGCAGTTACTCGATAGCGGGTTCCTACGAGCAGTACTTC. Translation: CASSYSIAGSYEQYF.

The chain uses TRBV11-3 and TRBJ2-1; possible D gene TRBD2, 5 bases. The CDR3 extends over 17 amino acids. V was shortened by 0 bases and J by 5 bases, with 17 bases between the two germline ends. Germline-derived CDR1 and CDR2 are SGHNT and YENEEA. CDR3 in amino acids: CASSLDRGAAIHNEQFF. DNA of the CDR3: TGTGCCAGCAGCTTAGATCGGGGAGCGGCCATACACAATGAGCAGTTCTTC.

The J gene is TRBJ2-1, the V gene TRBV28, with D unresolved. V dropped 6 bases and J dropped 8 bases, with 14 bases sitting between them. Germline loops: CDR1 MDHEN, CDR2 SYDVKM. The CDR3 covers 13 residues. The DNA of the CDR3 is TGTGCCAGCAGAGTTGGGGTTAGTTATGAGCAGTTCTTC. It is translated as CASRVGVSYEQFF. The variable domain in full, with the rest retrieved from reference TRBV28 and TRBJ2-1, is DVKVTQSSRYLVKRTGEKVFLECVQDMDHENMFWYRQDPGLGLRLIYFSYDVKMKEKGDIPEGYSVSREKKERFSLILESASTNQTSMYLCASRVGVSYEQFFGPGTRLTVL.